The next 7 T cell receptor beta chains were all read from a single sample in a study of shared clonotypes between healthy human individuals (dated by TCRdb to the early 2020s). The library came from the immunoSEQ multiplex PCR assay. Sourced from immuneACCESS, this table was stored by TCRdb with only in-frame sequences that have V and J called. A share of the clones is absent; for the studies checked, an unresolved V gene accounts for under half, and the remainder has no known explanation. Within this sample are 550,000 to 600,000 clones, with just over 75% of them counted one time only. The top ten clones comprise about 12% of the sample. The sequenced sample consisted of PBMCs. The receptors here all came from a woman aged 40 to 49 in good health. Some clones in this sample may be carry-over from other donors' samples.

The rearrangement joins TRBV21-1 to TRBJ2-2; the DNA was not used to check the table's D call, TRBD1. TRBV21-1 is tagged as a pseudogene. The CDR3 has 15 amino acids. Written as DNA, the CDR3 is TGTGCCAGCACCAGTTCGAAACCTAACACCGGGGAGCTGTTTTTT. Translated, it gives CASTSSKPNTGELFF.

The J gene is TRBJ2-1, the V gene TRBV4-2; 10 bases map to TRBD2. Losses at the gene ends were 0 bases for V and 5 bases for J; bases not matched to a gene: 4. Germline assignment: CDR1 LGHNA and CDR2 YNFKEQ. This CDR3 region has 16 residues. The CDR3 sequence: CASSQELAGSNNEQFF. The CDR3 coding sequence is TGTGCCAGCAGCCAAGAACTAGCGGGAAGTAACAATGAGCAGTTCTTC.

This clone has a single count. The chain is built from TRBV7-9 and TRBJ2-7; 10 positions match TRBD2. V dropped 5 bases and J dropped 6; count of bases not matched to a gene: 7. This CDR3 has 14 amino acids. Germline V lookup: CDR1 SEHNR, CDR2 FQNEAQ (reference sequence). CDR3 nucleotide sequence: TGTGCCAGCAGCCACCCGGGGACTAGCGCCGAGCAGTACTTC. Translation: CASSHPGTSAEQYF.

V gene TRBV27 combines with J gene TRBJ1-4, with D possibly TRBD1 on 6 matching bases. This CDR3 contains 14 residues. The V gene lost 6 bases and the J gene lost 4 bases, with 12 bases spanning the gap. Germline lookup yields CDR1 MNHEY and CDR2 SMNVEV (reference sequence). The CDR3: CASSPGQINEKLFF. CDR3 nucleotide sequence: TGTGCCAGCAGCCCGGGACAAATTAATGAAAAACTGTTTTTT. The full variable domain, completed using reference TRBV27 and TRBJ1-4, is EAQVTQNPRYLITVTGKKLTVTCSQNMNHEYMSWYRQDPGLGLRQIYYSMNVEVTDKGDVPEGYKVSRKEKRNFPLILESPSPNQTSLYFCASSPGQINEKLFFGSGTQLSVL.

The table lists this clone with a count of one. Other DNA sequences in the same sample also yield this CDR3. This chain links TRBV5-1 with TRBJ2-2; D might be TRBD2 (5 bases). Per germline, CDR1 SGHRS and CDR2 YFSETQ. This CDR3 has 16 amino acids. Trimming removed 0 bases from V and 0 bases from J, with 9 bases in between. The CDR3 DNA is TGCGCCAGCAGCTTGGCGGGAACCGCGAACACCGGGGAGCTGTTTTTT. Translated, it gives CASSLAGTANTGELFF. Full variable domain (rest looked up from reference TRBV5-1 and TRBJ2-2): KAGVTQTPRYLIKTRGQQVTLSCSPISGHRSVSWYQQTPGQGLQFLFEYFSETQRNKGNFPGRFSGRQFSNSRSEMNVSTLELGDSALYLCASSLAGTANTGELFFGEGSRLTVL.

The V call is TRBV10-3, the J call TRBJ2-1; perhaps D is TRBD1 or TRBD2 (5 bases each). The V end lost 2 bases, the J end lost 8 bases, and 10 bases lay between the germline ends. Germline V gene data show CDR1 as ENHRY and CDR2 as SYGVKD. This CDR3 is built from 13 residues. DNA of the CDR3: TGTGCCATCAGTGAGAGGGACCTTGATGAGCAGTTCTTC. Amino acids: CAISERDLDEQFF.

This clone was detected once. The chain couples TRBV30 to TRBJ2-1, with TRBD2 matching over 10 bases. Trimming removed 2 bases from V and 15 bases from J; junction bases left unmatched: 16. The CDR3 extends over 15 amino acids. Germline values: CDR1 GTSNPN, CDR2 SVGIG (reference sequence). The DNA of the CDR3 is TGTGCCTGGAGTACGCTAGCGGGAGTTTTCGTAATTCGGTTCTTC. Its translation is CAWSTLAGVFVIRFF.